Listed below are T cell receptor beta chains from one sample, sequenced in a study of blood T cell repertoires in COVID-19. The repertoire was sequenced with immunoSEQ multiplex PCR; TCRdb's copy has only in-frame clones and lacks some. Here the sample spans some 250,000 clones, around four fifths being singletons. The material sequenced was peripheral blood. The origin of the receptors is a man in his sixties with acute or convalescent COVID-19. Each CDR3 is given with its conserved first and last residue. D genes are given only for firm matches. Where a row states a size, it is once, few, many or the class of an expanded clone; other rows omit it.

TRBJ1-1 TRBV11-2 . TRBD1 CASSSRQGLNTEAFF TGTGCCAGCAGCTCAAGACAGGGTTTGAACACTGAAGCTTTCTTT
TRBJ2-5 TRBV9 . . CASSVVGVPEETQYF TGTGCCAGCAGCGTAGTAGGAGTGCCGGAAGAGACCCAGTACTTC
TRBJ2-7 TRBV2 once TRBD1 CASRGQGHYEQYF TGTGCCAGCAGGGGACAGGGTCACTACGAGCAGTACTTC
TRBJ1-3 TRBV18 . . CASSQQGIGNTIYF TGTGCCAGCTCACAACAGGGTATTGGAAACACCATATATTTT
TRBJ2-3 TRBV7-9 . . CASSLARTDTQYF TGTGCCAGCAGCTTAGCGCGGACAGATACGCAGTATTTT
TRBJ1-2 TRBV28 . . CASSFLELQVNYGYTF TGTGCCAGCAGTTTCCTTGAATTGCAGGTGAACTATGGCTACACCTTC
TRBJ2-1 TRBV24-1 . TRBD2 CATSGTSANNEQFF TGTGCCACCTCCGGGACTAGCGCGAACAATGAGCAGTTCTTC
TRBJ1-1 TRBV5-6 . . CASSTGFEAFF TGTGCCAGCAGCACAGGGTTTGAAGCTTTCTTT
TRBJ2-5 TRBV11-2 . TRBD2 CASSFGGGETQYF TGTGCCAGCAGCTTTGGGGGGGGAGAGACCCAGTACTTC
TRBJ2-1 TRBV14 few TRBD1 CASGKQGAINEQFF TGTGCCAGTGGGAAACAGGGGGCGATCAATGAGCAGTTCTTC
TRBJ2-7 TRBV6-1 . . CASSEYGSSYEQYF TGTGCCAGCAGTGAATACGGGAGCTCCTACGAGCAGTACTTC
TRBJ2-3 TRBV20-1 . . CSASMSGPTDTQYF TGCAGTGCTAGTATGTCAGGGCCTACAGATACGCAGTATTTT
TRBJ1-2 TRBV3-1/TRBV3-2 few . CASSQVWTDLNYGYTF TGTGCCAGCAGCCAAGTCTGGACAGATCTTAACTATGGCTACACCTTC
TRBJ2-5 TRBV2 . TRBD1 CASSAGTGRAETQYF TGTGCCAGCAGCGCCGGGACAGGACGGGCAGAGACCCAGTACTTC
TRBJ2-3 TRBV18 . TRBD1 CASSPGQGTDTQYF TGTGCCAGCTCACCGGGACAGGGAACAGATACGCAGTATTTT
TRBJ2-2 TRBV21-1 . . CASSKRYRHLLNTGELFF TGTGCCAGCAGCAAACGGTATAGACATCTACTTAACACCGGGGAGCTGTTTTTT
TRBJ1-5 TRBV28 . . CASSLGPGYGRNQPQHF TGTGCCAGCAGTTTAGGTCCAGGGTATGGAAGGAATCAGCCCCAGCATTTT
TRBJ1-2 TRBV6-5 . TRBD1 CASSIDRAYGYTF TGTGCCAGCAGTATAGACAGGGCCTATGGCTACACCTTC
TRBJ2-1 TRBV7-3 . . CASSPDSYNEQFF TGTGCCAGCAGCCCCGACAGTTACAATGAGCAGTTCTTC
TRBJ1-3 TRBV11-2 . TRBD1 CASSLHTGVNTIYF TGTGCCAGCAGCCTTCACACAGGGGTAAACACCATATATTTT
TRBJ1-1 TRBV4-1 . . CASSQYWSNTEAFF TGCGCCAGCAGCCAATACTGGTCGAACACTGAAGCTTTCTTT
TRBJ2-5 TRBV11-3 . . CASSPGGSQETQYF TGTGCCAGCTCCCCAGGGGGGAGTCAGGAGACCCAGTACTTC
TRBJ2-7 TRBV5-1 . . CASSVASPYEQYF TGCGCCAGCAGCGTGGCTTCTCCCTACGAGCAGTACTTC
TRBJ2-1 TRBV19 . . CASSRQLSYNEQFF TGTGCCAGTAGTAGACAGCTCTCCTACAATGAGCAGTTCTTC
TRBJ2-5 TRBV18 . TRBD1 CASSARDSFQETQYF TGTGCCAGCTCAGCCCGGGACAGCTTCCAAGAGACCCAGTACTTC
TRBJ1-1 TRBV9 once TRBD1 CASSPQGGTEAFF TGTGCCAGCAGCCCCCAGGGGGGCACTGAAGCTTTCTTT
TRBJ1-4 TRBV7-9 . TRBD1 CASSSGQENEKLFF TGTGCCAGCAGCTCGGGACAGGAGAATGAAAAACTGTTTTTT
TRBJ1-6 TRBV6-5 . . CASSYSQGFNSPLHF TGTGCCAGCAGTTACTCACAGGGATTTAATTCACCCCTCCACTTT
TRBJ1-5 TRBV6-5 . TRBD1 CASRRTGRNQPQHF TGTGCCAGCAGGAGGACAGGGCGCAATCAGCCCCAGCATTTT
TRBJ2-5 TRBV29-1 . TRBD1 CSVRTGQETQYF TGCAGCGTCCGGACAGGCCAAGAGACCCAGTACTTC
TRBJ1-4 TRBV5-1 . TRBD1 CASSLQGAPNEKLFF TGCGCCAGCAGCTTGCAGGGGGCGCCTAATGAAAAACTGTTTTTT
TRBJ1-5 TRBV6-5 few . CASRTGNQPQHF TGTGCCAGCAGGACGGGTAATCAGCCCCAGCATTTT
TRBJ1-1 TRBV2 . . CASSALSRGTFF TGTGCCAGCAGTGCGCTGTCTCGGGGTACTTTCTTT
TRBJ2-3 TRBV7-3 . TRBD2 CASSSSGFRTDTQYF TGTGCCAGCAGCTCTAGCGGTTTTCGCACAGATACGCAGTATTTT